The sequence of this TCR beta chain was determined in a study of T cells in tuberculosis. In the study overall: CD1B tetramers identified T cells specific for mycobacterial lipid GMM.

Sorting used thawed, overnight-rested PBMC stained with anti-CD3, a viability dye and GMM-loaded CD1B tetramer. The CD1B tetramers carried C32 glucose monomycolate purified from Rhodococcus equi. From each donor, around 100,000 tetramer-negative cells were sorted. Overall study results and limits: T cells binding CD1B-GMM tetramer weakly possibly escaped the sort.

Sequencing of TCR-alpha and TCR-beta chains was unpaired. Profiled with immunoSEQ multiplex PCR; TCRdb holds only in-frame clones, not every one. The sample yields tens of thousands of clones, 80% to 85% seen once. The sequence was collected from an adult woman with latent tuberculosis. The source material was CD1b-GMM tetramer-negative cells sorted from PBMCs.

CDR3 nucleotide sequence: TGTGCCAGCAGCCCTTGGAGGGGGCCCTCCTACGAGCAGTACTTC. Translating gives CASSPWRGPSYEQYF. This chain connects TRBV7-9 to TRBJ2-7, with D possibly TRBD1 on 7 matching bases. Germline assignment: CDR1 SEHNR and CDR2 FQNEAQ (reference sequence). This CDR3 region has 15 residues. Trimming shortened V by 5 bases and J by 0 bases, and 14 bases separated the two germline ends.